Listed here is a single TCR beta chain. These data originate in a study of blood T cells in healthy people across ages. With V trimmed by 0 bases and J by 6 bases, 8 bases remained unmatched. In germline, CDR1 is DFQATT, CDR2 SNEGSKA (reference sequence). CDR3 length equals 15 residues. Combining a sample-barcoded 5' primer with a J-beta primer mix, a second PCR ran for roughly 7 to 11 cycles. One entry per CDR3 protein, called by TCRdb with MiXCR from the 5' RACE reads. Of under 950,000 distinct CDR3 sequences listed, over 20% were seen once; the top ten hold around a fifth. Sequencing was performed on blood. This sequence originates from a man between 65 and 85 years old in good health. The genes are TRBV20-1 and TRBJ2-1, with 7 positions matching TRBD2. The DNA of the CDR3 is TGCAGTGCTAGAGATCGAGGGAGGGCCTCCAATGAGCAGTTCTTC. Protein sequence: CSARDRGRASNEQFF.